Each of the 11 T cell receptor beta chains below was sequenced from the same sample in a study of radiotherapy plus CTLA-4 blockade in lung cancer. TCRdb's table, derived via immunoSEQ multiplex PCR, lists solely in-frame clones and lacks some. The data show roughly 42,000 clones, 75% to 85% seen once. The sample consisted of peripheral blood, taken from a patient treated with radiotherapy plus ipilimumab. These receptors all come from a human donor with non-small cell lung cancer that progressed on radiotherapy plus ipilimumab.

This rearrangement joins TRBV9 to TRBJ2-1, with 8 bases matching TRBD2. V lost 3 bases and J lost 2; bases outside the gene matches: 1. Germline V gene lookup returns CDR1 SGDLS and CDR2 YYNGEE. The CDR3 has 14 amino acids. CDR3 sequence: CASSAAGAYNEQFF. The CDR3 nucleotides read TGTGCCAGCAGCGCAGCGGGGGCCTACAATGAGCAGTTCTTC.

This chain links TRBV7-8 with TRBJ2-7; 10 positions match TRBD1. This CDR3 region has 16 residues. Losses at the gene ends were 4 bases for V and 1 base for J; bases not matched to a gene: 7. CDR1 is SGHVS and CDR2 is FQNEAQ in the germline V gene. CDR3 in amino acids: CASSWGQGKGSYEQYF. The CDR3 DNA sequence: TGTGCCAGCAGCTGGGGACAGGGGAAGGGATCCTACGAGCAGTACTTC.

This clone was seen only a few times. V and J are TRBV6-5 and TRBJ1-2, with 8 positions matching TRBD1. There are 13 residues in the CDR3. The germline V gene encodes CDR1 MNHEY and CDR2 SVGAGI. The V gene end was trimmed by 6 bases and the J gene end by 6 bases; junction bases not matched to a gene: 6. CDR3 in amino acids: CASRTDRGHGYTF. CDR3 nucleotides: TGTGCCAGCAGAACCGACAGGGGCCATGGCTACACCTTC.

Concerning this clone itself: Other DNA sequences in this specimen translate into the identical CDR3. The chain carries TRBV5-4 and TRBJ1-2; the match to TRBD1 covers 8 bases. The length of the CDR3 is 15 residues. Germline CDR1 and CDR2: SGHNT and YYREEE (reference sequence). Trimming cost V 4 bases and J 8 bases; bases outside gene matches: 13. The DNA for the CDR3 is TGTGCCAGCAGCCAAAAAGGACAGGGCGGTTCGGGCTACACCTTC. Protein: CASSQKGQGGSGYTF.

The chain recombines TRBV9 with TRBJ2-3; 8 bases are shared with TRBD2. This CDR3 region has 16 residues. The V gene's germline CDR1 is SGDLS and CDR2 YYNGEE. Trimming took 0 bases from V and 3 from J; bases not matched to a gene: 6. The CDR3 loop reads CASSVEAGGGTDTQYF. As DNA, the CDR3 is TGTGCCAGCAGCGTAGAGGCGGGGGGCGGGACAGATACGCAGTATTTT.

The V and J genes are TRBV6-5 and TRBJ1-1; 7 positions match TRBD1. V gave up 6 bases and J gave up 0 bases; unmatched junction bases: 4. This CDR3 comprises 14 residues. Germline V lookup: CDR1 MNHEY, CDR2 SVGAGI. CDR3 region: CASRMTGMNTEAFF. The CDR3 DNA sequence: TGTGCCAGCAGGATGACAGGGATGAACACTGAAGCTTTCTTT.

The chain employs TRBV7-2 and TRBJ2-7; unclear D gene. Trimming pared 2 bases from V and 3 bases from J, leaving 5 bases between. This CDR3 region has 12 residues. CDR1 is SGHTA, CDR2 FQGNSA, per germline. For the CDR3, the DNA is TGTGCCAGCAGCTTAATAGTCTACGAGCAGTACTTC. It specifies CASSLIVYEQYF. The entire variable domain, with the rest obtained from reference TRBV7-2 and TRBJ2-7, is as follows: GAGVSQSPSNKVTEKGKDVELRCDPISGHTALYWYRQSLGQGLEFLIYFQGNSAPDKSGLPSDRFSAERTGGSVSTLTIQRTQQEDSAVYLCASSLIVYEQYFGPGTRLTVT.

The J gene is TRBJ2-7, the V gene TRBV15; possible D gene TRBD1, 5 bases. This CDR3 is built from 14 residues. V gave up 5 bases and J gave up 3 bases, with 14 bases separating them. CDR1 and CDR2 (germline): LNHNV, YYDKDF (reference sequence). The CDR3 bases are TGTGCCACCAGCGTCAGGGCCCCTTTCTACGAGCAGTACTTC. Amino acids: CATSVRAPFYEQYF. Combining the CDR3 with reference TRBV15 and TRBJ2-7 gives the whole variable domain DAMVIQNPRYQVTQFGKPVTLSCSQTLNHNVMYWYQQKSSQAPKLLFHYYDKDFNNEADTPDNFQSRRPNTSFCFLDIRSPGLGDTAMYLCATSVRAPFYEQYFGPGTRLTVT.

The table lists this clone with a few counts. The CDR3 sequence: CASSLGQGYYGYTF. The CDR3 DNA reads TGCGCCAGCAGCTTGGGACAGGGCTACTATGGCTACACCTTC. J is TRBJ1-2 and V is TRBV5-1; 7 nucleotides agree with TRBD1. Looked up from germline, CDR1 is SGHRS and CDR2 is YFSETQ. This CDR3 is 14 amino acids long. Germline trimming cut 0 bases from V and 3 bases from J; bases unmatched to any gene: 2.

The chain carries TRBV7-8 and TRBJ2-1, with 10 bases lining up with TRBD2. This CDR3 comprises 16 residues. V trimming: 0 bases; J trimming: 8 bases; junction bases outside the gene matches: 7. Germline CDR1 SGHVS, CDR2 FQNEAQ. DNA for the CDR3: TGTGCCAGCAGCTTAGCACAGCGGGGGGGCGGGGATGAGCAGTTCTTC. It encodes CASSLAQRGGGDEQFF.

The V gene is TRBV5-1, the J gene TRBJ2-1; tentatively, D is TRBD1 (5 bases). Trimming pared 3 bases from V and 4 bases from J, leaving 17 bases between. This CDR3 region has 16 residues. Germline CDR1 and CDR2: SGHRS and YFSETQ. CDR3 sequence (DNA): TGCGCCAGCAGCTATACAGGCAGGGCGCGTTACAATGAGCAGTTCTTC. Translating gives CASSYTGRARYNEQFF.